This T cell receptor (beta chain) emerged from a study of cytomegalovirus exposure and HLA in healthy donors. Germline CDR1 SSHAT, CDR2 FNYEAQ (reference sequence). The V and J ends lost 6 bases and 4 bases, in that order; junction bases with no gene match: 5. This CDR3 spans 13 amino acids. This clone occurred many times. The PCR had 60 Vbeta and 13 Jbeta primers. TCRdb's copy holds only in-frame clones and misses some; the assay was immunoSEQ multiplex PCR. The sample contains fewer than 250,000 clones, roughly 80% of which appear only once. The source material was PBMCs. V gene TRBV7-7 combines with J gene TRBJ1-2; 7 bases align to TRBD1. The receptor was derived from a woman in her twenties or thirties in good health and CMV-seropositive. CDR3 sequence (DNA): TGTGCCAGCAGGGGACAGAATTTCTATGGCTACACCTTC. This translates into CASRGQNFYGYTF.